These 5 T cell receptor beta chains share one sample of origin, sequenced in a study of T cell repertoires in cytomegalovirus infection (dated by TCRdb to about 2019). These receptors' targets are unknown. The sequencer listed for this sample is Illumina HiSeq 1500. TCRdb trimmed the raw reads at Q25, called clones with MiXCR and kept productive beta chains. Here each entry gathers all rows of one CDR3 protein and keeps the most common genes and DNA. This sample is represented by fewer than 850,000 distinct CDR3 sequences; 25% to 30% of them were singletons. Jointly, the top ten make up over 10% of the sample. This specimen's treatment or condition label, interpreted: in vitro stimulation with specific CMV peptide epitopes to enrich CMV-specific T cells. The source material was cultured CD8+ T cells from PBMCs, sampled from culture after CMV antigen stimulation. The receptors shown here come from a human donor in good health (CMV status not recorded). Some clones in this sample may be carry-over from other donors' samples.

This clonotype was detected a few times. J is TRBJ2-1 and V is TRBV5-4, with D possibly being TRBD2 (7 bases). Per germline, CDR1 SGHNT and CDR2 YYREEE (reference sequence). This CDR3 contains 16 residues. The V end lost 4 bases, the J end lost 1 base, and 15 bases lay between the germline ends. The CDR3 region has the DNA TGTGCCAGCAGCCCAGGGGCTAGCGGTTCCTACAATGAGCAGTTCTTC. This gives the protein CASSPGASGSYNEQFF.

This sequence joins TRBV6-8 and TRBJ2-1; 10 nucleotides agree with TRBD2. V lost 4 bases, J lost 7 bases, and 10 bases stayed unmatched. CDR3 size: 16 residues. The V gene's germline CDR1 is MNHGY and CDR2 SAAAGT. CDR3 in amino acids: CASSSIAGGYWNEQFF. CDR3 DNA: TGTGCCAGCAGTTCTATAGCGGGGGGTTATTGGAATGAGCAGTTCTTC.

The chain is built from TRBV5-4 and TRBJ1-5, with D unclear. Germline V gene data show CDR1 as SGHNT and CDR2 as YYREEE (reference sequence). Trimming removed 4 bases at V and 3 bases at J, with 5 bases between. This CDR3 is built from 12 residues. This CDR3 reads CASSVINQPQHF. CDR3 DNA sequence: TGTGCCAGCAGCGTGATCAATCAGCCCCAGCATTTT. Filled out from reference TRBV5-4 and TRBJ1-5, the complete variable domain reads ETGVTQSPTHLIKTRGQQVTLRCSSQSGHNTVSWYQQALGQGPQFIFQYYREEENGRGNFPPRFSGLQFPNYSSELNVNALELDDSALYLCASSVINQPQHFGDGTRLSIL.

The sample holds a few counts of this clonotype. The V call is TRBV12-3 or TRBV12-4, the J call TRBJ2-5; D ambiguous. The ends were cut back, 5 bases at V and 5 bases at J, with 21 bases in the middle. This CDR3 spans 16 amino acids. The CDR3 here is CASSNLLVLQGETQYF. CDR3 nucleotides: TGTGCCAGCAGTAATCTACTCGTCTTACAAGGGGAGACCCAGTACTTC.

This rearrangement joins TRBV3-1 to TRBJ2-4, with unresolved D. Germline V gene lookup returns CDR1 LGHDT and CDR2 YNNKEL (reference sequence). Trimming stripped 2 bases from V and 6 bases from J, with 14 bases between. The length of the CDR3 is 15 residues. The CDR3 region is CASSQHPQPVNIQYF. The CDR3 bases are TGTGCCAGCAGCCAACACCCCCAACCCGTAAACATTCAGTACTTC. Using reference TRBV3-1 and TRBJ2-4 for the parts outside the CDR3, the full variable domain is DTAVSQTPKYLVTQMGNDKSIKCEQNLGHDTMYWYKQDSKKFLKIMFSYNNKELIINETVPNRFSPKSPDKAHLNLHINSLELGDSAVYFCASSQHPQPVNIQYFGAGTRLSVL.